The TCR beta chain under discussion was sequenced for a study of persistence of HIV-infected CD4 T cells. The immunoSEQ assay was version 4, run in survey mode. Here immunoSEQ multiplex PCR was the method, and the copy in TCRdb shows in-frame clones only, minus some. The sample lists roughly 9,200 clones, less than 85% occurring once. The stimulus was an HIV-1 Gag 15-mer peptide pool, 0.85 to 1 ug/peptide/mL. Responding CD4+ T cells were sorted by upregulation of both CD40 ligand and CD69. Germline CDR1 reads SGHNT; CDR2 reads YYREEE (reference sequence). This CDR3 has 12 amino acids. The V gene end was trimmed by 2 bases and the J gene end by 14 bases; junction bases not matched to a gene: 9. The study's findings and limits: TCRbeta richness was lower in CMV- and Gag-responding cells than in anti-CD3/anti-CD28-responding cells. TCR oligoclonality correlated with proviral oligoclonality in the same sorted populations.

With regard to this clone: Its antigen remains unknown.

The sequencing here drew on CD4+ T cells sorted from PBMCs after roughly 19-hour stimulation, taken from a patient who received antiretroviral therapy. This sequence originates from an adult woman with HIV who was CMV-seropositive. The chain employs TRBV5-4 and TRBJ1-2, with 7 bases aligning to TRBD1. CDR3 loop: CASSFPGTAVTF. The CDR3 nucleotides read TGTGCCAGCAGCTTTCCTGGGACAGCGGTAACCTTC. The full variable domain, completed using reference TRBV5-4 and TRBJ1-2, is ETGVTQSPTHLIKTRGQQVTLRCSSQSGHNTVSWYQQALGQGPQFIFQYYREEENGRGNFPPRFSGLQFPNYSSELNVNALELDDSALYLCASSFPGTAVTFGSGTRLTVV.